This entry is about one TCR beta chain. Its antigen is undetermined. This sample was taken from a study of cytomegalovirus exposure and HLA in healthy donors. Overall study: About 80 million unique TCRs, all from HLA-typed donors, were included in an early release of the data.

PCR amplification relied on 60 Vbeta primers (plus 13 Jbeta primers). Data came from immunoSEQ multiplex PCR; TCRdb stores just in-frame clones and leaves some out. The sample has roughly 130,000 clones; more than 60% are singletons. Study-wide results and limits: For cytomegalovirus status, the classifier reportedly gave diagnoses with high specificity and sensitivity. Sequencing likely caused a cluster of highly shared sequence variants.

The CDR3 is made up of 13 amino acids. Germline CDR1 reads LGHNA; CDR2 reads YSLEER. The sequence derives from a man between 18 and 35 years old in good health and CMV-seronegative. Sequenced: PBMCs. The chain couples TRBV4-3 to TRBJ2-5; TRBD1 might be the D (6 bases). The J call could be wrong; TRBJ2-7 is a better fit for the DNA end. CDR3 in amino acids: CASSQEVGGEQYF. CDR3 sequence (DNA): TGCGCCAGCAGCCAAGAGGTAGGGGGCGAGCAGTACTTC.